This is a list of T cell receptor beta chains from one sample in a study of blood T cell repertoires in COVID-19. The assay was immunoSEQ multiplex PCR, and TCRdb's table has in-frame clones only and misses some. The sample shows about 220,000 clones, approximately 84% of them seen only once. Material: peripheral blood. The receptors stem from a woman aged 25 to 45 who had recovered from COVID-19. Both conserved end residues are part of each CDR3. Each record gives: CDR3 length, J gene, D gene, V gene, clone size, CDR3 DNA, CDR3 protein. The D gene is left open where the match is weak. Clone sizes are given selectively: once, few, many, or a class where the clone is expanded.

>17|TRBJ2-3|TRBD2|TRBV7-9|NA
TGTGCCAGCAGCAAGCCCTTCCAGCGGGAGGTGGCAGATACGCAGTATTTT
CASSKPFQREVADTQYF
>12|TRBJ2-7|NA|TRBV6-5|NA
TGTGCCAGCAGGATCGGGGCCTACGAGCAGTACTTC
CASRIGAYEQYF
>17|TRBJ1-1|TRBD1|TRBV4-1|NA
TGCGCCAGCAGCCAAGAGGCCGGGACAGGAGAGAACACTGAAGCTTTCTTT
CASSQEAGTGENTEAFF
>12|TRBJ2-7|NA|TRBV6-5|NA
TGTGCCGCGGGGGCCCTCCCCTACGAGCAGTACTTC
CAAGALPYEQYF
>16|TRBJ2-1|TRBD2|TRBV24-1|NA
TGTGCCACCAGTGCTCGATCTAGCGGGAGATTAGGTGAGCAGTTCTTC
CATSARSSGRLGEQFF
>14|TRBJ2-1|TRBD2|TRBV2|NA
TGTGCCAGCAAACTAGCGGAGGGGATTAATGAGCAGTTCTTC
CASKLAEGINEQFF
>13|TRBJ2-3|NA|TRBV3-1/TRBV3-2|NA
TGTGCCAGCAGCCAACAGGGCCCAGATACGCAGTATTTT
CASSQQGPDTQYF
>13|TRBJ1-1|NA|TRBV9|NA
TGTGCCAGCAGCGTAGCTTCGAACACTGAAGCTTTCTTT
CASSVASNTEAFF
>15|TRBJ2-1|TRBD2|TRBV6-6|NA
TGTGCCAGCAGCCTAACTAGCGGGGGATACAATGAGCAGTTCTTC
CASSLTSGGYNEQFF
>15|TRBJ1-6|TRBD1|TRBV6-5|NA
TGTGCCAGCAGTTGGACCGGGACAGGGAATTCACCCCTCCACTTT
CASSWTGTGNSPLHF
>14|TRBJ2-7|TRBD1|TRBV27|once
TGTGCCAGCAACCCGGGACAGTCCCTATACGAGCAGTACTTC
CASNPGQSLYEQYF
>13|TRBJ2-2|TRBD2|TRBV6-5|NA
TGTGCCAGCTCTCTAGCGGGAGGCGGGGAGCTGTTTTTT
CASSLAGGGELFF
>13|TRBJ2-3|NA|TRBV5-1|NA
TGCGCCAGCAGCCTGAATTTGAGAGATACGCAGTATTTT
CASSLNLRDTQYF
>16|TRBJ1-5|NA|TRBV10-3|NA
TGTGCCATCAGTGAAGGCGGGACGGCGAGCAATCAGCCCCAGCATTTT
CAISEGGTASNQPQHF
>14|TRBJ2-3|TRBD2|TRBV5-4|NA
TGTGCCAGCGGCCAGCGGGAGAGCACAGATACGCAGTATTTT
CASGQRESTDTQYF
>16|TRBJ2-6|NA|TRBV25-1|NA
TGTGCCAGCACCAAAAACAGGGACTCTGGGGCCAACGTCCTGACTTTC
CASTKNRDSGANVLTF
>15|TRBJ2-7|NA|TRBV27|NA
TGTGCCAGCAGTTTATTATGGGGGCGGTCCTACGAGCAGTACTTC
CASSLLWGRSYEQYF
>16|TRBJ2-7|NA|TRBV18|NA
TGTGCCAGCTCACCACCTCAGCGCGGGAACACCTACGAGCAGTACTTC
CASSPPQRGNTYEQYF
>16|TRBJ2-2|TRBD1|TRBV6-6|NA
TGTGCCAGCATCAGGAGCCAGGGGGTAAACACCGGGGAGCTGTTTTTT
CASIRSQGVNTGELFF
>14|TRBJ2-2|TRBD2|TRBV2|NA
TGTGCCAGCAGTAGGACTAGCAGCACCGGGGAGCTGTTTTTT
CASSRTSSTGELFF
>16|TRBJ1-1|NA|TRBV27|NA
TGTGCCAGCAGTTTAGGGGAAAGGGGGGGCTACACTGAAGCTTTCTTT
CASSLGERGGYTEAFF
>14|TRBJ2-3|TRBD2|TRBV5-1|once
TGCGCCAGCGTAGCGGGAGGTATCACAGATACGCAGTATTTT
CASVAGGITDTQYF
>15|TRBJ2-2|NA|TRBV30|NA
TGTGCCTGGAGTGATCGATCAGGGGAGACCGGGGAGCTGTTTTTT
CAWSDRSGETGELFF
>13|TRBJ1-1|TRBD1|TRBV30|NA
TGTGCCGCCCCGGGACAGGGTAGCGCTGAAGCTTTCTTT
CAAPGQGSAEAFF
>15|TRBJ2-7|TRBD1|TRBV27|NA
TGTGCCAGCAGTTTATCGGGACAGGGATTCTACGAGCAGTACTTC
CASSLSGQGFYEQYF
>16|TRBJ1-1|TRBD1|TRBV5-1|NA
TGCGCCAGCAGCTCCGGGCTCGGGACAGCGGCTGTTAGGGCTTTCTTT
CASSSGLGTAAVRAFF
>19|TRBJ2-1|TRBD2|TRBV9|few
TGTGCCAGCAGCCTAGGACTAGGCCTGATATTAAGCTCCTACAATGAGCAGTTCTTC
CASSLGLGLILSSYNEQFF
>15|TRBJ1-1|NA|TRBV7-3|NA
TGTGCCAGCAGCTTAATCAGACAGTTGAACACTGAAGCTTTCTTT
CASSLIRQLNTEAFF
>15|TRBJ2-2|TRBD1|TRBV5-1|NA
TGCGCCAGCAGCTGGGGGACAGGGAACACCGGGGAGCTGTTTTTT
CASSWGTGNTGELFF
>14|TRBJ1-5|NA|TRBV3-1/TRBV3-2|NA
TGTGCCAGCAGCCAGTTGGGGAGAGGGCAGCCCCAGCATTTT
CASSQLGRGQPQHF
>15|TRBJ2-2|TRBD1|TRBV19|NA
TGTGCCAGTAAACTTAGACAGGGGGTAAACGGGGAGCTGTTTTTT
CASKLRQGVNGELFF
>13|TRBJ2-7|TRBD1|TRBV29-1|NA
TGCAGCGTTGAGCAGGGGGACGCCTACGAGCAGTACTTC
CSVEQGDAYEQYF
>13|TRBJ1-5|NA|TRBV30|NA
TGTGCCTGGAACAGGGCTTACAATCAGCCCCAGCATTTT
CAWNRAYNQPQHF
>11|TRBJ2-7|TRBD1|TRBV20-1|once
TGCAGTGCCGAGGACAGGGACGAGCAGTACTTC
CSAEDRDEQYF
>12|TRBJ2-1|NA|TRBV4-2|NA
TGTGCCAGCAGCCAAAGAACGGATGAGCAGTTCTTC
CASSQRTDEQFF
>15|TRBJ2-1|NA|TRBV27|once
TGTGCCAGCAGTTTAAGGCTAGAATCCTACAATGAGCAGTTCTTC
CASSLRLESYNEQFF
>13|TRBJ1-5|NA|TRBV5-1|few
TGCGCCAGCAGAGAGGGGGACAATCAGCCCCAGCATTTT
CASREGDNQPQHF
>14|TRBJ1-6|NA|TRBV30|NA
TGTGCCTCAGCGGGGGCTTGGAATAATTCACCCCTCCACTTT
CASAGAWNNSPLHF
>14|TRBJ2-1|NA|TRBV9|NA
TGTGCCAGCAGTTCCTTGGCAGGGTACAATGAGCAGTTCTTC
CASSSLAGYNEQFF
>15|TRBJ2-2|NA|TRBV7-2|NA
TGTGCCAGCAGCCTCCAGGGTATCGGCACCGGGGAGCTGTTTTTT
CASSLQGIGTGELFF
>12|TRBJ1-2|NA|TRBV30|NA
TGTGCCTGGAGTCCAGGGTTGGGGGGCTACACCTTC
CAWSPGLGGYTF
>16|TRBJ2-7|NA|TRBV5-1|NA
TGCGCCAGCAGCTTAGCTCTTGGACTTAGCTCCTACGAGCAGTACTTC
CASSLALGLSSYEQYF
>14|TRBJ2-7|NA|TRBV5-1|few
TGCGCCAGCAGCTTTAAGGGGGTTGATGACGAGCAGTACTTC
CASSFKGVDDEQYF
>11|TRBJ1-1|NA|TRBV28|NA
TGTGCCAGCAGTTCCCTTTATGTAGCTTTCTTT
CASSSLYVAFF
>15|TRBJ2-1|NA|TRBV7-6|NA
TGTGCCAGCAGCCGAATAACAGGGCCCTACAATGAGCAGTTCTTC
CASSRITGPYNEQFF
>14|TRBJ1-2|NA|TRBV6-5|NA
TGTGCCAGCAGTTACTCCGGACAGTACTATGGCTACACCTTC
CASSYSGQYYGYTF
>15|TRBJ2-2|NA|TRBV6-5|NA
TGTGCCAGCAGCCAGAGGGGGAGTGGGTCCGGGGAGCTGTTTTTT
CASSQRGSGSGELFF
>13|TRBJ2-3|NA|TRBV5-6|NA
TGTGCCAGCAGCTTGCTCTTCACAGATACGCAGTATTTT
CASSLLFTDTQYF
>13|TRBJ2-7|NA|TRBV30|NA
TGTGCCTGGAGTGGGGGGCTAGCAGGCGAGCAGTACTTC
CAWSGGLAGEQYF
>12|TRBJ1-2|TRBD1|TRBV5-4|many
TGTGCCAGCAGCTTGGACAGGGGTGGCTACACCTTC
CASSLDRGGYTF
>14|TRBJ2-3|TRBD2|TRBV6-4|NA
TGTGCCAGCAGTGAAGCGGGAGGTTCAGATACGCAGTATTTT
CASSEAGGSDTQYF
>17|TRBJ1-5|TRBD1|TRBV5-6|few
TGTGCCAGCAGCTCTCGACAGGGAAGTTTAAGCAATCAGCCCCAGCATTTT
CASSSRQGSLSNQPQHF
>14|TRBJ1-2|NA|TRBV19|few
TGTGCCAGTAGTTGGGGGGGCCTGGACTATGGCTACACCTTC
CASSWGGLDYGYTF
>15|TRBJ1-6|NA|TRBV27|once
TGTGCCAGCACCCCAGGTTTAGGGGTCAATTCACCCCTCCACTTT
CASTPGLGVNSPLHF
>12|TRBJ1-1|NA|TRBV18|NA
TGTGCCAGCTCACCAAACAGGGTTGAAGCTTTCTTT
CASSPNRVEAFF